What follows are 5 T cell receptor beta chains derived from one specimen sequenced in a study of T cells after yellow fever vaccination. Each CDR3 protein is one row after TCRdb ran MiXCR on the 5' RACE reads. The sample lists around 180,000 distinct CDR3 sequences, approximately 6.2% seen once, with just under 3% in the top ten. The specimen was CD4+ T cells sorted from PBMCs, collected on the day of the first yellow fever vaccination. The source of these receptors is a man aged 18 to 29 who received the YFV17D yellow fever vaccine.

The chain joins TRBV20-1 to TRBJ2-3, with D tentatively TRBD2 (5 bases). CDR3 length equals 17 residues. The germline V and J ends were trimmed by 3 bases and 2 bases, with 21 bases remaining between them. Germline V CDR1 and CDR2: DFQATT, SNEGSKA (reference sequence). As DNA, the CDR3 is TGCAGTGCTAGGCTTAACTGGCGGGTGGGATCCACAGATACGCAGTATTTT. This translates into CSARLNWRVGSTDTQYF.

This clonotype was recorded many times. The chain joins TRBV5-1 to TRBJ2-7, with D perhaps matching TRBD1 (5 bases). The germline V gene encodes CDR1 SGHRS and CDR2 YFSETQ. The CDR3 consists of 14 residues. The V end was cut by 0 bases, the J end by 5 bases, with 12 bases between. Written as DNA, the CDR3 is TGCGCCAGCAGCTTGGGCCGCAGGGCGGACGAGCAGTACTTC. The encoded protein is CASSLGRRADEQYF.

This clonotype was seen repeatedly, ten times or more. V gene TRBV27 combines with J gene TRBJ1-1; possibly TRBD1 for D (6 bases). The V gene's germline CDR1 is MNHEY and CDR2 SMNVEV (reference sequence). The V end was cut by 5 bases, the J end by 2 bases, with 12 bases between. This CDR3 has 14 amino acids. The CDR3 loop is CASSVQGVNTEAFF. Here the CDR3 DNA reads TGTGCCAGCAGTGTACAGGGTGTAAACACTGAAGCTTTCTTT.

The chain joins TRBV11-2 to TRBJ2-5, with D unclear. CDR1 and CDR2 (germline): SGHAT, FQNNGV. CDR3 size: 15 residues. V was clipped by 2 bases and J by 5 bases, with 15 bases between them. The CDR3 here is CASSLRFDGSETQYF. CDR3 DNA sequence: TGTGCCAGCAGCTTAAGATTCGACGGGTCGGAGACCCAGTACTTC.

The V and J genes are TRBV5-1 and TRBJ2-2, with TRBD1 identical over 8 bases. This CDR3 comprises 14 residues. V was clipped by 4 bases and J by 7 bases; unmatched bases: 6. Germline CDR1 SGHRS, CDR2 YFSETQ. CDR3 DNA: TGCGCCAGCAGCCCGGACAGGGAGGACGGGGAGCTGTTTTTT. Translated: CASSPDREDGELFF.